This T cell receptor (beta chain) derives from a study of PD-1 blockade in classical Hodgkin lymphoma. Data came from immunoSEQ multiplex PCR; TCRdb stores just in-frame clones and leaves some out. The data hold approximately 27,000 clones, with under 90% observed a single time. Germline V gene sequence: CDR1 SEHNR, CDR2 FQNEAQ (reference sequence). Trimming left V 2 bases short and J 3 bases short, with 13 bases between. The CDR3 runs 15 residues. Following autologous stem cell transplantation, relapse occurred in every patient, and exposure to brentuximab vedotin varied. The sample in question was peripheral blood mononuclear cells (PBMCs), obtained at baseline. V gene TRBV7-9 combines with J gene TRBJ2-5; D remains ambiguous. The sequence was obtained from a human donor with classical Hodgkin lymphoma. CDR3 sequence: CASSLLRSLEETQYF. The CDR3 DNA sequence: TGTGCCAGCAGCTTATTGAGGAGCCTCGAAGAGACCCAGTACTTC.